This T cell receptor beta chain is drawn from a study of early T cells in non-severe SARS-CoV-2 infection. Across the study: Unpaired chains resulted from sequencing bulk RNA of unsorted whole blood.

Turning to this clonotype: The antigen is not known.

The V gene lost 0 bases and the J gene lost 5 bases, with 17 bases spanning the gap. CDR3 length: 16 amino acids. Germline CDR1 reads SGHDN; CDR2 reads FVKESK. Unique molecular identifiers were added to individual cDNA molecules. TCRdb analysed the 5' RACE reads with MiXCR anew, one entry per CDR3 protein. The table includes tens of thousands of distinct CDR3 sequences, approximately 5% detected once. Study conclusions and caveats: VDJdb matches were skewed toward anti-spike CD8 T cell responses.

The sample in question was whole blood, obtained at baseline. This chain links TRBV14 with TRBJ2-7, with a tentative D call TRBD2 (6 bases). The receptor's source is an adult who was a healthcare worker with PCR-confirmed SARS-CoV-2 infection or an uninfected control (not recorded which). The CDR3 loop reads CASSQDRREGSNEQYF. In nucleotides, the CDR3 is TGTGCCAGCAGCCAAGATAGGCGGGAAGGTTCCAACGAGCAGTACTTC.